This TCR beta chain was identified in a study of blood T cell repertoires in COVID-19. Germline assignment: CDR1 ENHRY and CDR2 SYGVKD. The CDR3 is 12 amino acids. Trimming took 6 bases from V and 6 from J, leaving 12 bases between them. Only in-frame clones appear in the TCRdb table, and some are missing; sequencing was by immunoSEQ multiplex PCR. The sample consists of tens of thousands of clones, around 84% of them appearing once. The sequencing sample was made of peripheral blood. The TCR originated in a man aged 80 or over with active COVID-19. The chain links TRBV10-3 to TRBJ2-7; D possibly corresponds to TRBD2 (6 bases). The CDR3 spells CAIRSPGLEQYF. The CDR3 DNA reads TGTGCCATCAGGAGCCCGGGACTCGAGCAGTACTTC.